Listed below are T cell receptor beta chains from one sample, sequenced in a study of cytomegalovirus exposure and HLA in healthy donors. Using immunoSEQ multiplex PCR, the repertoire was profiled, and TCRdb retains in-frame clones only, with some absent. The repertoire includes about 98,000 clones, around 70% of them detected once, and 1.2% sits in the top ten. The sequenced sample was PBMCs. The receptors shown here come from a female donor in good health and CMV-seronegative. CDR3s include the opening cysteine and the closing phenylalanine or tryptophan. A D gene is named only where the DNA matches it firmly. Clone size is not always given. Where it is, it says once, few, many or a class for expanded clones.

v_call: TRBV14; clone_size: .; j_call: TRBJ2-6; d_call: .; cdr3_aa: CASSQGQVRSGANVLTF; cdr3_nt: TGTGCCAGCAGCCAGGGGCAGGTCCGCTCTGGGGCCAACGTCCTGACTTTC
v_call: TRBV7-6; clone_size: .; j_call: TRBJ2-3; d_call: TRBD2; cdr3_aa: CASSLARGTDTQYF; cdr3_nt: TGTGCCAGCAGCTTAGCGCGGGGGACAGATACGCAGTATTTT
v_call: TRBV7-8; clone_size: .; j_call: TRBJ1-1; d_call: .; cdr3_aa: CASSYLDRAPAFF; cdr3_nt: TGTGCCAGCAGCTACCTGGACAGAGCTCCGGCTTTCTTT
v_call: TRBV7-6; clone_size: few; j_call: TRBJ2-7; d_call: TRBD2; cdr3_aa: CASSLVPRLAGGSYEQYF; cdr3_nt: TGTGCCAGCAGCTTAGTCCCCCGACTAGCGGGGGGAAGCTACGAGCAGTACTTC
v_call: TRBV30; clone_size: .; j_call: TRBJ2-7; d_call: .; cdr3_aa: CAAHPGSISYEQYF; cdr3_nt: TGTGCCGCGCACCCAGGAAGTATCTCCTACGAGCAGTACTTC
v_call: TRBV19; clone_size: .; j_call: TRBJ1-1; d_call: TRBD1; cdr3_aa: CASSIDLRRQGWTEAFF; cdr3_nt: TGTGCCAGTAGTATAGACCTAAGACGACAGGGATGGACTGAAGCTTTCTTT
v_call: TRBV29-1; clone_size: .; j_call: TRBJ2-1; d_call: TRBD2; cdr3_aa: CSVVAGAPGSYNEQFF; cdr3_nt: TGCAGCGTTGTGGCGGGAGCCCCGGGGTCCTACAATGAGCAGTTCTTC
v_call: TRBV7-8; clone_size: .; j_call: TRBJ2-7; d_call: .; cdr3_aa: CASSEPPGILGNYEQYF; cdr3_nt: TGTGCCAGCAGCGAACCCCCAGGGATTCTGGGCAACTACGAGCAGTACTTC
v_call: TRBV19; clone_size: few; j_call: TRBJ2-1; d_call: .; cdr3_aa: CASSMIAVYNEQFF; cdr3_nt: TGTGCCAGTAGTATGATTGCGGTCTACAATGAGCAGTTCTTC
v_call: TRBV7-2; clone_size: .; j_call: TRBJ1-5; d_call: .; cdr3_aa: CASSSTGTGGQPQHF; cdr3_nt: TGTGCCAGCAGCTCAACCGGGACCGGGGGACAGCCCCAGCATTTT
v_call: TRBV5-1; clone_size: few; j_call: TRBJ1-2; d_call: .; cdr3_aa: CASSLDRLDGYTF; cdr3_nt: TGCGCCAGCAGCTTGGACAGGTTAGATGGCTACACCTTC
v_call: TRBV7-6; clone_size: .; j_call: TRBJ1-1; d_call: TRBD1; cdr3_aa: CASSSYRGTEAFF; cdr3_nt: TGTGCCAGCAGCTCTTACAGGGGAACTGAAGCTTTCTTT
v_call: TRBV5-8; clone_size: .; j_call: TRBJ1-2; d_call: .; cdr3_aa: CASSLRDTYGYTF; cdr3_nt: TGTGCCAGCAGCTTGAGGGACACCTATGGCTACACCTTC
v_call: TRBV6-1; clone_size: .; j_call: TRBJ2-1; d_call: .; cdr3_aa: CASSGGYNEQFF; cdr3_nt: TGTGCCAGCAGTGGAGGGTACAATGAGCAGTTCTTC
v_call: TRBV5-1; clone_size: .; j_call: TRBJ2-1; d_call: TRBD2; cdr3_aa: CASSDGASGSNEQFF; cdr3_nt: TGCGCCAGCAGCGACGGGGCTAGCGGGAGCAATGAGCAGTTCTTC
v_call: TRBV4-3; clone_size: .; j_call: TRBJ2-1; d_call: TRBD1; cdr3_aa: CASSQDRGANEQFF; cdr3_nt: TGCGCCAGCAGCCAGGACAGGGGGGCAAATGAGCAGTTCTTC
v_call: TRBV27; clone_size: .; j_call: TRBJ2-3; d_call: .; cdr3_aa: CASSSHREGDTQYF; cdr3_nt: TGTGCCAGCAGTTCCCACAGGGAGGGAGATACGCAGTATTTT
v_call: TRBV28; clone_size: once; j_call: TRBJ2-6; d_call: .; cdr3_aa: CASSLGARSGANVLTF; cdr3_nt: TGTGCCAGCAGTCTAGGAGCCCGGTCTGGGGCCAACGTCCTGACTTTC
v_call: TRBV5-1; clone_size: .; j_call: TRBJ2-7; d_call: TRBD2; cdr3_aa: CATRPASGRVEYF; cdr3_nt: TGCGCCACGCGACCCGCTAGCGGGCGTGTCGAGTACTTC
v_call: TRBV30; clone_size: .; j_call: TRBJ2-3; d_call: .; cdr3_aa: CAWSVNGGTDTQYF; cdr3_nt: TGTGCCTGGAGTGTAAACGGGGGCACAGATACGCAGTATTTT
v_call: TRBV7-8; clone_size: .; j_call: TRBJ1-2; d_call: .; cdr3_aa: CASSLARAGYGYTF; cdr3_nt: TGTGCCAGCAGCTTAGCCAGGGCAGGCTATGGCTACACCTTC
v_call: TRBV28; clone_size: .; j_call: TRBJ2-1; d_call: .; cdr3_aa: CASSLLGGNEQFF; cdr3_nt: TGTGCCAGCAGTTTACTGGGGGGCAATGAGCAGTTCTTC
v_call: TRBV28; clone_size: .; j_call: TRBJ1-4; d_call: .; cdr3_aa: CASSSITGIGEKLFF; cdr3_nt: TGTGCCAGCAGTTCTATAACAGGGATTGGCGAAAAACTGTTTTTT
v_call: TRBV4-3; clone_size: few; j_call: TRBJ1-4; d_call: TRBD1; cdr3_aa: CASSPGGTGPGKLFF; cdr3_nt: TGCGCCAGCAGCCCCGGGGGGACAGGGCCCGGAAAACTGTTTTTT
v_call: TRBV4-3; clone_size: .; j_call: TRBJ2-2; d_call: .; cdr3_aa: CASSQDRGSYTGELFF; cdr3_nt: TGCGCCAGCAGCCAAGACAGGGGTTCGTACACCGGGGAGCTGTTTTTT
v_call: TRBV4-2; clone_size: few; j_call: TRBJ2-2; d_call: TRBD1; cdr3_aa: CASSQEAGGAITGELFF; cdr3_nt: TGTGCCAGCAGCCAAGAGGCAGGGGGCGCGATCACCGGGGAGCTGTTTTTT
v_call: TRBV7-9; clone_size: .; j_call: TRBJ2-5; d_call: TRBD1; cdr3_aa: CASSPRNRGETQYF; cdr3_nt: TGTGCCAGCAGCCCGAGAAACAGGGGAGAGACCCAGTACTTC
v_call: TRBV4-1; clone_size: .; j_call: TRBJ2-1; d_call: .; cdr3_aa: CASSQEPPEGLSYNEQFF; cdr3_nt: TGCGCCAGCAGCCAAGAGCCCCCGGAGGGGCTATCCTACAATGAGCAGTTCTTC
v_call: TRBV29-1; clone_size: .; j_call: TRBJ1-2; d_call: .; cdr3_aa: CSVHLPSGYTF; cdr3_nt: TGCAGCGTTCACCTCCCGAGTGGCTACACCTTC
v_call: TRBV6-1; clone_size: .; j_call: TRBJ2-1; d_call: .; cdr3_aa: CASSEALAGSSYNEQFF; cdr3_nt: TGTGCCAGCAGTGAAGCGCTGGCCGGGAGCTCCTACAATGAGCAGTTCTTC
v_call: TRBV11-2; clone_size: .; j_call: TRBJ2-7; d_call: TRBD2; cdr3_aa: CASTSGGSRYEQYF; cdr3_nt: TGTGCCAGCACCTCGGGAGGGTCAAGGTACGAGCAGTACTTC
v_call: TRBV30; clone_size: .; j_call: TRBJ2-1; d_call: TRBD2; cdr3_aa: CAWSKRTSGSANEQFF; cdr3_nt: TGTGCCTGGAGTAAAAGGACTAGCGGGAGCGCCAATGAGCAGTTCTTC
v_call: TRBV6-6; clone_size: .; j_call: TRBJ2-2; d_call: TRBD2; cdr3_aa: CASSLGLASGELFF; cdr3_nt: TGTGCCAGCAGTTTGGGACTAGCATCGGGGGAGCTGTTTTTT
v_call: TRBV7-2; clone_size: .; j_call: TRBJ2-7; d_call: .; cdr3_aa: CASGGNGYEQYF; cdr3_nt: TGTGCCAGTGGGGGGAATGGCTACGAGCAGTACTTC
v_call: TRBV30; clone_size: .; j_call: TRBJ2-3; d_call: .; cdr3_aa: CAWSVWAGPTGTDTQYF; cdr3_nt: TGTGCCTGGAGTGTATGGGCGGGTCCCACCGGCACAGATACGCAGTATTTT
v_call: TRBV15; clone_size: .; j_call: TRBJ2-5; d_call: .; cdr3_aa: CATSRDRQETQYF; cdr3_nt: TGTGCCACCAGCAGAGACCGCCAAGAGACCCAGTACTTC
v_call: TRBV4-3; clone_size: few; j_call: TRBJ1-1; d_call: .; cdr3_aa: CASSQDEATEAFF; cdr3_nt: TGCGCCAGCAGCCAAGATGAGGCAACTGAAGCTTTCTTT
v_call: TRBV19; clone_size: few; j_call: TRBJ1-5; d_call: .; cdr3_aa: CASRPIQGANQPQHF; cdr3_nt: TGTGCCAGTAGACCCATACAGGGAGCGAATCAGCCCCAGCATTTT
v_call: TRBV7-9; clone_size: few; j_call: TRBJ2-7; d_call: TRBD1; cdr3_aa: CASSLDRVGDEQYF; cdr3_nt: TGTGCCAGCAGCTTGGACAGGGTCGGCGACGAGCAGTACTTC
v_call: TRBV10-1; clone_size: few; j_call: TRBJ2-1; d_call: TRBD2; cdr3_aa: CASNVLAGGYNEQFF; cdr3_nt: TGCGCCAGCAATGTTCTAGCGGGAGGGTACAATGAGCAGTTCTTC
v_call: TRBV19; clone_size: .; j_call: TRBJ1-5; d_call: .; cdr3_aa: CASSIAGGQPQHF; cdr3_nt: TGTGCCAGTAGTATCGCGGGGGGTCAGCCCCAGCATTTT
v_call: TRBV6-1; clone_size: once; j_call: TRBJ1-6; d_call: .; cdr3_aa: CAIGGNSPLHF; cdr3_nt: TGTGCCATCGGGGGTAATTCACCCCTCCACTTT
v_call: TRBV6-6; clone_size: .; j_call: TRBJ1-2; d_call: TRBD1; cdr3_aa: CASSHGTVQGYTF; cdr3_nt: TGTGCCAGCAGCCACGGGACAGTACAGGGCTACACCTTC
v_call: TRBV9; clone_size: .; j_call: TRBJ2-1; d_call: TRBD2; cdr3_aa: CASSVVTSGVNEQFF; cdr3_nt: TGTGCCAGCAGCGTAGTCACTAGCGGGGTCAATGAGCAGTTCTTC
v_call: TRBV2; clone_size: few; j_call: TRBJ1-5; d_call: .; cdr3_aa: CASSEQANQPQHF; cdr3_nt: TGTGCCAGCAGTGAACAGGCAAATCAGCCCCAGCATTTT
v_call: TRBV6-5; clone_size: few; j_call: TRBJ2-7; d_call: .; cdr3_aa: CASSYGPLAYEQYF; cdr3_nt: TGTGCCAGCAGTTATGGGCCCCTGGCCTACGAGCAGTACTTC
v_call: TRBV7-2; clone_size: .; j_call: TRBJ2-7; d_call: .; cdr3_aa: CASSLGGPGPYEQYF; cdr3_nt: TGTGCCAGCAGCTTAGGAGGCCCGGGTCCCTACGAGCAGTACTTC
v_call: TRBV6-5; clone_size: many; j_call: TRBJ1-1; d_call: .; cdr3_aa: CASTSRRSEAFF; cdr3_nt: TGTGCCAGCACCTCGCGCCGGTCTGAAGCTTTCTTT
v_call: TRBV15; clone_size: few; j_call: TRBJ2-3; d_call: TRBD2; cdr3_aa: CATSRVFLAGGTDTQYF; cdr3_nt: TGTGCCACCAGCAGAGTCTTTCTAGCGGGGGGCACAGATACGCAGTATTTT
v_call: TRBV6-5; clone_size: .; j_call: TRBJ2-1; d_call: TRBD2; cdr3_aa: CASSYSYLAGGNEQFF; cdr3_nt: TGTGCCAGCAGTTACTCGTACCTAGCGGGGGGAAATGAGCAGTTCTTC
v_call: TRBV30; clone_size: .; j_call: TRBJ2-6; d_call: .; cdr3_aa: CASPFRQDSGANVLTF; cdr3_nt: TGTGCCTCCCCTTTTAGACAGGACTCTGGGGCCAACGTCCTGACTTTC
v_call: TRBV7-9; clone_size: .; j_call: TRBJ1-3; d_call: .; cdr3_aa: CASSSTSSRPGNTIYF; cdr3_nt: TGTGCCAGCAGCTCAACCTCCTCCAGGCCGGGAAACACCATATATTTT
v_call: TRBV30; clone_size: few; j_call: TRBJ2-2; d_call: .; cdr3_aa: CAWSGGGLDTGELFF; cdr3_nt: TGTGCCTGGAGCGGTGGAGGGCTGGACACCGGGGAGCTGTTTTTT
v_call: TRBV19; clone_size: .; j_call: TRBJ1-4; d_call: TRBD1; cdr3_aa: CASTRQGPVGEKLFF; cdr3_nt: TGTGCCAGTACCCGACAGGGGCCAGTCGGGGAAAAACTGTTTTTT